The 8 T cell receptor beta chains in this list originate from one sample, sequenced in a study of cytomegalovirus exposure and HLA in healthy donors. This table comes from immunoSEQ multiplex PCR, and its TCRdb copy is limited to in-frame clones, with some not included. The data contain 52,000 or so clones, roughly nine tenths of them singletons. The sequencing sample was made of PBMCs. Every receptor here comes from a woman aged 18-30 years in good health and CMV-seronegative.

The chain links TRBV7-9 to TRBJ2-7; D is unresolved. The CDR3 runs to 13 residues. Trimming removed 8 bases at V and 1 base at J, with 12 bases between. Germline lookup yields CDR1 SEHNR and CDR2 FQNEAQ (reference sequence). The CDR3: CASLLPGSYEQYF. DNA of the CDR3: TGTGCCAGCCTCCTGCCCGGTTCCTACGAGCAGTACTTC.

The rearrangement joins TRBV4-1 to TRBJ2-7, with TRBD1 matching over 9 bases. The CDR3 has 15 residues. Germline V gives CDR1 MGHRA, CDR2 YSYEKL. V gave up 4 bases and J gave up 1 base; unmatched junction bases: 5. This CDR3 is CASSRPGTGSYEQYF. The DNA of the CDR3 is TGCGCCAGCAGCCGCCCCGGGACAGGGTCCTACGAGCAGTACTTC.

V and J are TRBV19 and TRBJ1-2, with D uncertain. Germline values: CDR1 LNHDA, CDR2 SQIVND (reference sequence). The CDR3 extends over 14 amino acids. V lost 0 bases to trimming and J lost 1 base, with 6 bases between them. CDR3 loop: CASSIDIVNYGYTF. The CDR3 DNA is TGTGCCAGTAGTATAGATATCGTTAACTATGGCTACACCTTC.

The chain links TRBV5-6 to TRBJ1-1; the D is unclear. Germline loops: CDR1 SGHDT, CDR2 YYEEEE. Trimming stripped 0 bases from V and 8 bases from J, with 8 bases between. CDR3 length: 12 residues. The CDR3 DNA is TGTGCCAGCAGCTTGGGGGCAGTCGAAGCTTTCTTT. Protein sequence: CASSLGAVEAFF.

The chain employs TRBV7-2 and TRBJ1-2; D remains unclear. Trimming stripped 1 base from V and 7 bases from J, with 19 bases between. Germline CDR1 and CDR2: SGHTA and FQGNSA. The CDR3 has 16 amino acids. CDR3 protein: CASSLGGFQISGGYTF. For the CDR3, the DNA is TGTGCCAGCAGCTTAGGAGGGTTTCAGATCTCCGGTGGCTACACCTTC.

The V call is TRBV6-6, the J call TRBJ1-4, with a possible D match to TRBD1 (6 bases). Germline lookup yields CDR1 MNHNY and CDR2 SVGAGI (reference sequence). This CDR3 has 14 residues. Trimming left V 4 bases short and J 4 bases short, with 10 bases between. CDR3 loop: CASSLQGINEKLFF. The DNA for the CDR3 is TGTGCCAGCAGTTTACAGGGAATTAATGAAAAACTGTTTTTT.

CDR3 in DNA: TGTGCCTGGGCGGAGAATAGCAATCAGCCCCAGCATTTT. This encodes CAWAENSNQPQHF. J is TRBJ1-5 and V is TRBV30; D unclear. The CDR3 length is 13 residues. The germline gives CDR1 GTSNPN, CDR2 SVGIG (reference sequence). V was shortened by 5 bases and J by 0 bases, with 8 bases between the two germline ends.

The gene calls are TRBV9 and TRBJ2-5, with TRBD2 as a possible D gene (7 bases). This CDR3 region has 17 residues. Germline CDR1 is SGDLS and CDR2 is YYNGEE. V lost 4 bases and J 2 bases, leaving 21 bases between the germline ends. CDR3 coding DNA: TGTGCCAGCAGCCTAGTGGGGAGGGGGACCTTTCAAGAGACCCAGTACTTC. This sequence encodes CASSLVGRGTFQETQYF.